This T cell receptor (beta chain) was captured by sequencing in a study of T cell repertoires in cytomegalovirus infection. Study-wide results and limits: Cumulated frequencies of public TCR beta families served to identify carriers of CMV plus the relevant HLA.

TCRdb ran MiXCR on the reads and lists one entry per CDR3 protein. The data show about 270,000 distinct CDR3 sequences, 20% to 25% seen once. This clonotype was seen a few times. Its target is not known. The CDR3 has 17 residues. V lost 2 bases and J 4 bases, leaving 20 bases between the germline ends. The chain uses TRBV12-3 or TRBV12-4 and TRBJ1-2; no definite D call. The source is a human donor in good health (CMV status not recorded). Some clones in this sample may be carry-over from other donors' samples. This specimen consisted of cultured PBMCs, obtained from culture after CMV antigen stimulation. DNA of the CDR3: TGTGCCAGCAGTTTATCGAGACGGCTAAGCGGGCTCTATGGCTACACCTTC. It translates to CASSLSRRLSGLYGYTF.